This T cell receptor (beta chain) was sequenced during a study of shared clonotypes between healthy human individuals. General study findings and limits: Generally, estimated richness proved larger in naive subsets than it did in memory subsets. Clonotypes that were shared across a handful of donors made up around 4.6% of naive CD4 clonotypes.

Unmatched junction bases numbered 2, after V lost 4 bases and J lost 3 bases. CDR3 length: 13 residues. Germline loops: CDR1 MNHEY, CDR2 SVGAGI. This table comes from immunoSEQ multiplex PCR, and its TCRdb copy is limited to in-frame clones, with some not included. This table has millions of clones, 85% to 95% appearing once. On this clone: Antigen specificity is unknown. At the DNA level, this CDR3 is encoded by other sequences in the same sample as well.

Terminally differentiated effector memory CD45RA+ cells were excluded by CCR7 positive selection of CD45RO-negative cells. The donor cohort consisted entirely of Caucasian adults residing in Nashville, Tennessee. The chain recombines TRBV6-5 with TRBJ2-7; TRBD1 matches at 8 bases. The sequence came from a man younger than 30 in good health. Some clones in this sample may be carry-over from other donors' samples. The specimen sequenced was naive CD8+ T cells from PBMCs. The CDR3 spells CASSLDRGYEQYF. CDR3 nucleotide sequence: TGTGCCAGCAGTTTAGACAGGGGCTACGAGCAGTACTTC.